These T cell receptor beta chains were read from a single sample in a study of blood T cell repertoires in COVID-19. Profiled with immunoSEQ multiplex PCR; TCRdb holds only in-frame clones, not every one. This table holds under 200,000 clones, approximately 90% found once. Sequenced input: peripheral blood. Every receptor here comes from a man aged 50 to 60 with acute or convalescent COVID-19. The CDR3 runs from the conserved cysteine through the conserved F or W. Each record gives: D gene, J gene, V gene, clone size, CDR3 length, CDR3 DNA, CDR3 protein. D genes are given only for firm matches. Only some rows state a clone size, as once, few, many or a class for expanded clones.

NA,TRBJ1-1,TRBV6-5,NA,15,TGTGCCAGCAGATTCAACAGGGAGTGGAACACTGAAGCTTTCTTT,CASRFNREWNTEAFF
NA,TRBJ1-3,TRBV15,NA,14,TGTGCCACCAGCAGGTCGGGGTCTGGAAACACCATATATTTT,CATSRSGSGNTIYF
NA,TRBJ1-4,TRBV4-1,NA,15,TGCGCCAGCAGCCAGGGTCGGACAGACCGCGGGAAACTGTTTTTT,CASSQGRTDRGKLFF
NA,TRBJ2-5,TRBV12-3/TRBV12-4,NA,11,TGTGCCAGCAGTTTTCGGGAGACCCAGTACTTC,CASSFRETQYF
NA,TRBJ2-7,TRBV27,NA,11,TGTGCCAGCAGTTACGACAGGCGGCAGTACTTC,CASSYDRRQYF
TRBD1,TRBJ1-5,TRBV15,NA,15,TGTGCCACCAGCCCCGACAGGGCTGGGGGTCAGCCCCAGCATTTT,CATSPDRAGGQPQHF
NA,TRBJ2-5,TRBV28,NA,14,TGTGCCAGCAGAGGGGGACCGCACCAAGAGACCCAGTACTTC,CASRGGPHQETQYF
NA,TRBJ1-3,TRBV28,NA,16,TGTGCCAGCAGTTTCCCTACAGGGAACTCTGGAAACACCATATATTTT,CASSFPTGNSGNTIYF
TRBD2,TRBJ2-2,TRBV18,NA,15,TGTGCCAGCTCCCCACTAGCGGGGGGCACCGGGGAGCTGTTTTTT,CASSPLAGGTGELFF
TRBD1,TRBJ1-2,TRBV19,NA,14,TGTGCCAGTAGTCTACGACAGGGATCGTATGGCTACACCTTC,CASSLRQGSYGYTF
NA,TRBJ1-2,TRBV4-3,NA,15,TGCGCCAGCAGCCAAGATGGGAGGGGCCCCTATGGCTACACCTTC,CASSQDGRGPYGYTF
NA,TRBJ2-7,TRBV7-9,once,12,TGTGCCAGCAGCTTATTTCTCGGCGAGCAGTACTTC,CASSLFLGEQYF
NA,TRBJ1-5,TRBV28,NA,15,TGTGCCAGCAGTTTCGGAATAGGGGACAATCAGCCCCAGCATTTT,CASSFGIGDNQPQHF
TRBD2,TRBJ2-1,TRBV18,NA,17,TGTGCCAGCTCACCGCGGACTAGCGGGGGGAGCGACAATGAGCAGTTCTTC,CASSPRTSGGSDNEQFF
TRBD1,TRBJ2-7,TRBV29-1,many,12,TGCAGCGTTGAAGGGACAGGCCACGAGCAGTACTTC,CSVEGTGHEQYF
NA,TRBJ1-2,TRBV6-1,NA,13,TGTGCCAGCAGTGACCAAGGGGTCCGGGGCTACACCTTC,CASSDQGVRGYTF
NA,TRBJ1-1,TRBV28,NA,13,TGTGCCAGCAGTACGACAGTCGTACCTGAAGCTTTCTTT,CASSTTVVPEAFF
TRBD1,TRBJ1-3,TRBV4-1,once,16,TGCGCCAGCAGCCAAGATCTCAGGGGGCATGGAAACACCATATATTTT,CASSQDLRGHGNTIYF
TRBD1,TRBJ2-7,TRBV28,NA,13,TGTGCCACCTCTGACAGGGTTACATACGAGCAGTACTTC,CATSDRVTYEQYF
NA,TRBJ1-4,TRBV5-1,NA,14,TGCGCCAGCAGCTCGGGGTTTACTAATGAAAAACTGTTTTTT,CASSSGFTNEKLFF
NA,TRBJ2-7,TRBV6-6,few,14,TGTGCCAGCAGCGGGACCCGGCAGGGGAGCGAGCAGTACTTC,CASSGTRQGSEQYF
NA,TRBJ1-2,TRBV10-3,NA,15,TGTGCCATCAGTGAGTCCTTCGGACAGACCTATGGCTACACCTTC,CAISESFGQTYGYTF